The clone carrying this T cell receptor beta chain came up many times. Its specificity is not known. The data originate from a study of cytomegalovirus exposure and HLA in healthy donors. This PCR relied on a set of 60 Vbeta primers and 13 Jbeta primers. Generated by immunoSEQ multiplex PCR, the TCRdb table keeps only in-frame clones and is missing some. The table shows some 200,000 clones, with about 80% occurring only once. Study findings and constraints: In a later analysis, 15,000 to 20,000 TCR beta sequences were associated with HLA alleles at 0.05 false discovery rate. Most TCR sequences showed up rarely, but some public TCRs showed up in many donors.

The germline CDR1 and CDR2 sequences are MNHEY and SVGAGI. The V gene lost 5 bases and the J gene lost 0 bases, with 13 bases spanning the gap. This CDR3 has 15 amino acids. The TCR comes from a woman aged 40 to 49 in good health and CMV-seronegative. This chain links TRBV6-5 with TRBJ1-1, with D perhaps matching TRBD1 (5 bases). The sequencing input was PBMCs. In DNA, the CDR3 is TGTGCCAGCAGTCCGCAGACAGCTATGAACACTGAAGCTTTCTTT. Residues: CASSPQTAMNTEAFF.